This T cell receptor beta chain was recovered during a study of OX40 agonist ivuxolimab in advanced cancers. Study details: The dose-escalation cohort was roughly 84% male, with a mean age of 60 years, ranging roughly 23 to 85. General study findings and limits: In the 0.1 to 3.0 mg/kg range, CD4+ and CD8+ blood T cells had expanded clonally by week 6. Averaged across samples, CD8+ T cells carried more expanded clones than CD4+ did.

Comment on this clone: The antigen is undetermined.

Only in-frame clones appear in the TCRdb table, and some are missing; sequencing was by immunoSEQ multiplex PCR. The sample holds 95,000 to 100,000 clones; just under 85% are singletons and the top ten take more than 1.4%. The CDR3 is made up of 11 amino acids. Trimming took 9 bases from V and 5 from J, leaving 11 bases between them. Germline V gene sequence: CDR1 MDHEN, CDR2 SYDVKM. This sample comprised CD4+ or CD8+ T cells sorted from blood, obtained in a trial of the OX40 agonist ivuxolimab. This receptor was taken from an adult with an advanced solid tumor such as melanoma, head and neck, liver or kidney cancer. The chain uses TRBV28 and TRBJ2-7; D remains unclear. The CDR3 DNA follows: TGTGCCAGTCTAGGGTTCCACGAGCAGTACTTC. Its translation: CASLGFHEQYF.